This T cell receptor (beta chain) was sequenced during a study of T-cell memory formation after mild COVID-19. In the study overall: TCR clusters largely stayed donor specific.

Trimming cost V 3 bases and J 0 bases, with 14 bases left between them. This CDR3 contains 16 residues. Germline V gives CDR1 KGHSH, CDR2 LQKENI. 5'RACE with constant-segment primers yielded barcoded, UMI-tagged TCR alpha and TCR beta cDNA libraries. MiXCR was run by TCRdb on the 5' RACE reads, yielding one entry per CDR3 protein. Among approximately 560,000 distinct CDR3 sequences listed, around 16% were seen once. Study findings and constraints: Still unconfirmed is whether the second-wave clones peaking on day 37 recognized SARS-CoV-2. Memory cells collected pre-infection included some clones that later responded, suggesting cross-reactive memory joined.

Details on this clonotype: Its antigen remains unknown.

The TCR sequence derives from an adult woman who had mild COVID-19 (a few samples of this study predate the infection). Cell type and time point are not known. This chain uses TRBV18 with TRBJ1-1; D possibly corresponds to TRBD1 (5 bases). Material: PBMCs or a T cell subset sorted from them (not recorded which). CDR3 nucleotides: TGTGCCAGCTCACCCAGACAGCCCGACATGAACACTGAAGCTTTCTTT. This translates into CASSPRQPDMNTEAFF. Full variable domain (rest looked up from reference TRBV18 and TRBJ1-1): NAGVMQNPRHLVRRRGQEARLRCSPMKGHSHVYWYRQLPEEGLKFMVYLQKENIIDESGMPKERFSAEFPKEGPSILRIQQVVRGDSAAYFCASSPRQPDMNTEAFFGQGTRLTVV.